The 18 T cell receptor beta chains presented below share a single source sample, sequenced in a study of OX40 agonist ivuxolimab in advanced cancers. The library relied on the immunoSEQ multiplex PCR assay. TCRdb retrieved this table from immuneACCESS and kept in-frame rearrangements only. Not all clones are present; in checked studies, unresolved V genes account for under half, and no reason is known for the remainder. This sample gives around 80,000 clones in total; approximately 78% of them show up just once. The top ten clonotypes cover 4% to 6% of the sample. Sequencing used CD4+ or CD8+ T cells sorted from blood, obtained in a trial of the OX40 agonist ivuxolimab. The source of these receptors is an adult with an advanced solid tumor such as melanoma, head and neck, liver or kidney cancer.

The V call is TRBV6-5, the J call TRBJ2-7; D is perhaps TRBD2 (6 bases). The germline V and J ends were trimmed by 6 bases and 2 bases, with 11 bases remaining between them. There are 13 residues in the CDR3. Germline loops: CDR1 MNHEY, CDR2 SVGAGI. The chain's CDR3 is CASSLRLAYEQYF. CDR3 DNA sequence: TGTGCCAGCAGCCTCCGACTAGCCTACGAGCAGTACTTC.

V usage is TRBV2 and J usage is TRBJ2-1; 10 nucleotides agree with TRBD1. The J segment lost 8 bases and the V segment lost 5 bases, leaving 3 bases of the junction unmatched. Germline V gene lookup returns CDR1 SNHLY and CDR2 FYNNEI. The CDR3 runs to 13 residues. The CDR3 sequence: CASSTGTGDEQFF. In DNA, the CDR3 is TGTGCCAGCAGTACCGGGACAGGGGATGAGCAGTTCTTC.

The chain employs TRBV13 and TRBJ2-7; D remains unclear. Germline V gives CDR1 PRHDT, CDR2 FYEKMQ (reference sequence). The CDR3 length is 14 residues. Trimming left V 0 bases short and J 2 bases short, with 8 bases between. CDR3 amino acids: CASSLGASPYEQYF. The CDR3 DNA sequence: TGTGCCAGCAGCTTAGGGGCCTCCCCCTACGAGCAGTACTTC. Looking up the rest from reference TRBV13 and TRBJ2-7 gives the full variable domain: AAGVIQSPRHLIKEKRETATLKCYPIPRHDTVYWYQQGPGQDPQFLISFYEKMQSDKGSIPDRFSAQQFSDYHSELNMSSLELGDSALYFCASSLGASPYEQYFGPGTRLTVT.

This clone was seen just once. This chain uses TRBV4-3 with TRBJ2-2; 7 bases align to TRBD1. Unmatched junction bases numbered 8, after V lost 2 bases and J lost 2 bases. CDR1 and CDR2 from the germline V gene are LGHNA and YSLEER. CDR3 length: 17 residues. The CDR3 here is CASSQKRGPGNTGELFF. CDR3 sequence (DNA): TGCGCCAGCAGCCAAAAAAGGGGGCCCGGCAACACCGGGGAGCTGTTTTTT.

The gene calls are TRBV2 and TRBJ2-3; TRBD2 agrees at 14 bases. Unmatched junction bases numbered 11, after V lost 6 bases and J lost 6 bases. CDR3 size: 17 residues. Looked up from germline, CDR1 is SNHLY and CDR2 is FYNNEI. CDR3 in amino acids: CASSDLPTSGRADTQYF. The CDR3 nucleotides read TGTGCCAGCAGCGACCTACCGACTAGCGGGAGGGCGGATACGCAGTATTTT. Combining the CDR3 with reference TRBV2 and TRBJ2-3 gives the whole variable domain EPEVTQTPSHQVTQMGQEVILRCVPISNHLYFYWYRQILGQKVEFLVSFYNNEISEKSEIFDDQFSVERPDGSNFTLKIRSTKLEDSAMYFCASSDLPTSGRADTQYFGPGTRLTVL.

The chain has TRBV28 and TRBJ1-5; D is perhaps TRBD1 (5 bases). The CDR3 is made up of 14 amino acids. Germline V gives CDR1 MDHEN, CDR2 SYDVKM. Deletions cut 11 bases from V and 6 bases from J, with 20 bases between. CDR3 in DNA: TGTGCCGGTGGAGGGGTAGATGGGGGTCAGCCCCAGCATTTT. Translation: CAGGGVDGGQPQHF.

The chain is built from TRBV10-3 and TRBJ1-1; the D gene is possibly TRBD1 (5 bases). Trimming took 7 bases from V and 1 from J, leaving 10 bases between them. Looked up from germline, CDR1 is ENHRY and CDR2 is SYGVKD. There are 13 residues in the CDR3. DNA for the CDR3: TGTGCCATCACCCGGGACGGGAACACTGAAGCTTTCTTT. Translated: CAITRDGNTEAFF.

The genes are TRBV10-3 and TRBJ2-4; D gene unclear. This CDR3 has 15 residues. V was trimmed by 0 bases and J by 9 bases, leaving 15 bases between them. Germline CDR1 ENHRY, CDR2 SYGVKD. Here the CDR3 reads CAISESMDLRPIQYF. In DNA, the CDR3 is TGTGCCATCAGTGAGTCGATGGATCTTAGGCCCATTCAGTACTTC.

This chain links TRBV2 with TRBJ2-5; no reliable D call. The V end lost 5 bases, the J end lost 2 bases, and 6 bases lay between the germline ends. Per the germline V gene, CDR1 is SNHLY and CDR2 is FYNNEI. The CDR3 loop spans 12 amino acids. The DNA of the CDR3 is TGTGCCAGCAGTCGAGTACAAGAGACCCAGTACTTC. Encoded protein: CASSRVQETQYF.

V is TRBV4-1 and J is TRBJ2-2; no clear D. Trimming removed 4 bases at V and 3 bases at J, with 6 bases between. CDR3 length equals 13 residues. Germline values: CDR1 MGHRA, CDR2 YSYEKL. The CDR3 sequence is CASSRDDTGELFF. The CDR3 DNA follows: TGCGCCAGCAGCCGCGACGACACCGGGGAGCTGTTTTTT.

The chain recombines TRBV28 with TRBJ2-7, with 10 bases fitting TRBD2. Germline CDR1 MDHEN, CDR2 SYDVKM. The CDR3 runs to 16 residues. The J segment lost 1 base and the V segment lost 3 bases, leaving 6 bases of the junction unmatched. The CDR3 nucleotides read TGTGCCAGCAGTTTGACCCGGACTAGCGGATCCTACGAGCAGTACTTC. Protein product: CASSLTRTSGSYEQYF.

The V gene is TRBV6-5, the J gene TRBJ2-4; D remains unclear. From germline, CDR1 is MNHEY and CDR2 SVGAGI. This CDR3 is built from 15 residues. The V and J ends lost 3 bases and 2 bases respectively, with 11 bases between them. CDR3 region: CASSYRVVTKNIQYF. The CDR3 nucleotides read TGTGCCAGCAGTTATCGAGTAGTGACCAAAAACATTCAGTACTTC.

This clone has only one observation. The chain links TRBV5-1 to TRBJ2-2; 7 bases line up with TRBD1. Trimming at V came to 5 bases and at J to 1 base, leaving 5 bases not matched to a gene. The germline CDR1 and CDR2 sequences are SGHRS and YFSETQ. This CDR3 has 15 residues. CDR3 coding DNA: TGCGCCAGCAGTCGGGACAGACTGAACACCGGGGAGCTGTTTTTT. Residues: CASSRDRLNTGELFF.

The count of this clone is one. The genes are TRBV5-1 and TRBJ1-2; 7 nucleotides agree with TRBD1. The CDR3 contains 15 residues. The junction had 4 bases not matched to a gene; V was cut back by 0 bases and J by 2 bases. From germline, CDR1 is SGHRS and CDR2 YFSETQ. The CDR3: CASSLGQGANYGYTF. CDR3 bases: TGCGCCAGCAGCTTGGGACAGGGTGCGAACTATGGCTACACCTTC.

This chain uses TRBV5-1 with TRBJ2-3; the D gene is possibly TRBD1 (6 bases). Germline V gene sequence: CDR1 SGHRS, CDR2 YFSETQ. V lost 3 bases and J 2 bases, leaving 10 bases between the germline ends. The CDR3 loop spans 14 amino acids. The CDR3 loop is CASSSTGSTDTQYF. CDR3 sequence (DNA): TGCGCCAGCAGCTCGACAGGTTCCACAGATACGCAGTATTTT. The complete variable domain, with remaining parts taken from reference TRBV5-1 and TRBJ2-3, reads KAGVTQTPRYLIKTRGQQVTLSCSPISGHRSVSWYQQTPGQGLQFLFEYFSETQRNKGNFPGRFSGRQFSNSRSEMNVSTLELGDSALYLCASSSTGSTDTQYFGPGTRLTVL.

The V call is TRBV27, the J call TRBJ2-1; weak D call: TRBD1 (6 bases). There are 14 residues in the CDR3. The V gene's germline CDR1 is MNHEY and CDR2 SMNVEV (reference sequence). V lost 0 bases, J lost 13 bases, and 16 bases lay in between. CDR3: CASSLSDFEGQQFF. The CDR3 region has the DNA TGTGCCAGCAGTTTATCGGACTTTGAGGGACAACAGTTCTTC.

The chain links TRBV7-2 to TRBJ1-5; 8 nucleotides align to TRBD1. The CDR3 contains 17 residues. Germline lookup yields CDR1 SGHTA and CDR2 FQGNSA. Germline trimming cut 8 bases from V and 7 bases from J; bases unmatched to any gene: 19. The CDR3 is CASALSGAGQGAQPQHF. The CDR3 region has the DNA TGTGCCAGCGCATTAAGTGGGGCGGGCCAGGGGGCCCAGCCCCAGCATTTT. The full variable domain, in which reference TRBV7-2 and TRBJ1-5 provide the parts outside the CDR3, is GAGVSQSPSNKVTEKGKDVELRCDPISGHTALYWYRQSLGQGLEFLIYFQGNSAPDKSGLPSDRFSAERTGGSVSTLTIQRTQQEDSAVYLCASALSGAGQGAQPQHFGDGTRLSIL.

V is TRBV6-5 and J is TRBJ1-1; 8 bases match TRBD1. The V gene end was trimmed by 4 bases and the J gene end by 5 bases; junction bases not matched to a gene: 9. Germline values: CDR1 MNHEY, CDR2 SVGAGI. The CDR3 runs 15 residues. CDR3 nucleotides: TGTGCCAGCAGTTTGACAGGGGAAAGGAGGACTGAAGCTTTCTTT. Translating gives CASSLTGERRTEAFF.